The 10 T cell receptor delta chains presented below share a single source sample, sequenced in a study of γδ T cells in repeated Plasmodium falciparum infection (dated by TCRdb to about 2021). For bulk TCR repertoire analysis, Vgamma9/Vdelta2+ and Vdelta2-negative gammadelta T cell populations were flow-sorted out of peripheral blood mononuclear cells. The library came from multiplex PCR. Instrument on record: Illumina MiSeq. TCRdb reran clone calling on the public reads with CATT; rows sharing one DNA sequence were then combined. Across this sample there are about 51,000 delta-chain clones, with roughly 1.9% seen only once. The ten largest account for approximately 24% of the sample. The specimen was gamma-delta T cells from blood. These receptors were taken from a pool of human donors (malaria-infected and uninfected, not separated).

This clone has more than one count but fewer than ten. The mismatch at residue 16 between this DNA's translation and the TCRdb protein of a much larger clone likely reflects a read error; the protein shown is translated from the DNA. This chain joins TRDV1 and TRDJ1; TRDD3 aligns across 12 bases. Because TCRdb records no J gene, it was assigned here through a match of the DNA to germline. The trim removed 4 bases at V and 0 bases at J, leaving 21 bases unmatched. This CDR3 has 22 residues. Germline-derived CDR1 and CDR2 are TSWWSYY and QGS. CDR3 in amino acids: CALGGRPSYWGIPPSHTDKLIF. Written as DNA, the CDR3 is TGTGCTCTTGGGGGACGCCCTTCCTACTGGGGGATACCCCCATCGCACACCGATAAACTCATCTTT.

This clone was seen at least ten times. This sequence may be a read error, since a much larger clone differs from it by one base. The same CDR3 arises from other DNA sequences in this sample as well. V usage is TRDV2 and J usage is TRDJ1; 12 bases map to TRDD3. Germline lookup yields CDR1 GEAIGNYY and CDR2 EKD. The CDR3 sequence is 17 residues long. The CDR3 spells CACEALFTGGYSDKLIF. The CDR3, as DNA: TGTGCCTGTGAAGCCCTTTTTACTGGGGGATACTCCGATAAACTCATCTTC.

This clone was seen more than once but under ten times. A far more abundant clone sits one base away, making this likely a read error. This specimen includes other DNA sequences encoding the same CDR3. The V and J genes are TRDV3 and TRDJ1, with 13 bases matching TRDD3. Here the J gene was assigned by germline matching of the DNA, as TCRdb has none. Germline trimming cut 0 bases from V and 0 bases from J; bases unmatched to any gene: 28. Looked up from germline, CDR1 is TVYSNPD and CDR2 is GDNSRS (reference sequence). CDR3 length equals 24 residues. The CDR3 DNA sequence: TGTGCCTTTAGCTACCCTTCTTACTTAGGGGATGTACTGGGGGATACGCTGTACACCGATAAACTCATCTTT. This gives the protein CAFSYPSYLGDVLGDTLYTDKLIF.

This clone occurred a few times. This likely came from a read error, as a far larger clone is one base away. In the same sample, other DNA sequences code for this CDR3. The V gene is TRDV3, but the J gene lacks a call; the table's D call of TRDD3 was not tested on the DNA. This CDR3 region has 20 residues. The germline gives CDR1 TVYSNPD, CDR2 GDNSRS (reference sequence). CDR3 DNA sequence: TGTGCCTTTATGATTCCCTCGTACTGGGGGATACCCTTGAACACCGATAAACTCATATTT. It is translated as CAFMIPSYWGIPLNTDKLIF.

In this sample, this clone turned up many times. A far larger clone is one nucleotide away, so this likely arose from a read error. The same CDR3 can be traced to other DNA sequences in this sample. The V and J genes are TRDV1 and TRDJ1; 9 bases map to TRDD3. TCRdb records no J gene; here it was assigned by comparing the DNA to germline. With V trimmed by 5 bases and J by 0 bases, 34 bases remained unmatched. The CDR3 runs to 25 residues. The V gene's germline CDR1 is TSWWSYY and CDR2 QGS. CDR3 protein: CALGRRRPFLMLVTGGPLYTDKLIF. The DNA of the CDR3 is TGTGCTCTTGGGCGCCGTAGGCCTTTCCTAATGTTGGTTACTGGGGGACCGCTGTACACCGATAAACTCATCTTT.

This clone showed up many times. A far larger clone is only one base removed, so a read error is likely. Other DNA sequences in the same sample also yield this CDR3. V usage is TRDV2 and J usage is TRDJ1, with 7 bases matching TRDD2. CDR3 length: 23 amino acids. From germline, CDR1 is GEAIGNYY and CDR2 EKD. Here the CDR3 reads CACDMVGFLPNLPAGAYTDKLIF. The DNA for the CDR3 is TGTGCCTGTGACATGGTCGGATTCCTCCCAAACCTTCCTGCTGGAGCGTACACCGATAAGCTCATCTTT.

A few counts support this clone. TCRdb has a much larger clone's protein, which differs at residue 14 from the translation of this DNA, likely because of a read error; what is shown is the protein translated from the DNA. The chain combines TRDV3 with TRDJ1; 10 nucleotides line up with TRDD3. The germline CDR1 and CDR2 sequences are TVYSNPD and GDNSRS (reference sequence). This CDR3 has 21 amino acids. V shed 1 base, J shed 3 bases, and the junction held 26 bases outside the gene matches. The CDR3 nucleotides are TGTGCCTTTAATTCGCGCCACTTCCACTACTGGGGGATGAAAATCCCCGATAAACTCATCTTT. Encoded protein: CAFNSRHFHYWGMKIPDKLIF.

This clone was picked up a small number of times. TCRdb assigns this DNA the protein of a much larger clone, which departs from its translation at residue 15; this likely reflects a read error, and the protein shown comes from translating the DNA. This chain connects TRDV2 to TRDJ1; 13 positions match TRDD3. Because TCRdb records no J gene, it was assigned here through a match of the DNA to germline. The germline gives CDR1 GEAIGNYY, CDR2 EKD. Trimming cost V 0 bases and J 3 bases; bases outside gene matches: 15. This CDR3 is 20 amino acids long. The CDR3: CACDTLQLGDTDSYSDKLIF. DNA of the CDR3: TGTGCCTGTGACACCCTCCAACTGGGGGATACGGATTCGTACTCCGATAAACTCATCTTT.

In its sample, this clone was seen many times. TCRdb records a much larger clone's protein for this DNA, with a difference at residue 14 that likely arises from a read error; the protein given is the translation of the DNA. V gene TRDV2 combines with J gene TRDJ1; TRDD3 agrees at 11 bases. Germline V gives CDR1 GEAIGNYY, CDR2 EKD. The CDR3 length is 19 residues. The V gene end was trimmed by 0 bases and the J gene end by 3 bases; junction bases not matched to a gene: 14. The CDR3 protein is CACDTVSGGYSGYADKLIF. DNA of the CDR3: TGTGCCTGTGACACCGTTTCTGGGGGATACTCCGGGTACGCCGATAAACTCATCTTT.

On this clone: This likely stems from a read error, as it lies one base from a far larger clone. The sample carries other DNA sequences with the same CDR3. CDR3 in amino acids: CACDTLVPTIVLGDHTDKLIF. CDR3 sequence (DNA): TGTGCTTGTGACACTCTTGTTCCTACTATCGTACTGGGGGACCACACCGATAAACTCATCTTT. This chain connects TRDV2 to TRDJ1, with TRDD3 matching 9 bases. TCRdb offers no J gene call, so here the DNA was matched to germline to obtain one. The CDR3 consists of 21 residues. Germline CDR1 is GEAIGNYY and CDR2 is EKD.